The 4 T cell receptor beta chains below all came from one sample that was sequenced in a study of T-cell memory formation after mild COVID-19. TCRdb itself ran the 5' RACE reads through MiXCR, one entry per CDR3 protein. The repertoire holds roughly 500,000 distinct CDR3 sequences, with 20% as singletons. The sequenced sample consisted of PBMCs or a T cell subset sorted from them (not recorded which). Receptors originate from an adult woman who had mild COVID-19 (a few samples of this study predate the infection). Cell type and time point are not known.

This chain links TRBV20-1 with TRBJ1-1; D remains ambiguous. V shed 0 bases and J shed 1 base, with 12 bases lying between them. Looked up from germline, CDR1 is DFQATT and CDR2 is SNEGSKA (reference sequence). This CDR3 is built from 15 residues. The CDR3 DNA sequence: TGCAGTGCTAGAGATCGTAAAGACACGAACACTGAAGCTTTCTTT. It codes for CSARDRKDTNTEAFF.

V and J are TRBV7-8 and TRBJ2-3; unclear D gene. From germline, CDR1 is SGHVS and CDR2 FQNEAQ. The CDR3 has 13 residues. V was trimmed by 8 bases and J by 1 base, leaving 10 bases between them. The CDR3 protein is CASSSKGTDTQYF. The DNA for the CDR3 is TGTGCCAGCTCCTCGAAGGGCACAGATACGCAGTATTTT. Drawing the rest from reference TRBV7-8 and TRBJ2-3, the complete variable domain is GAGVSQSPRYKVAKRGQDVALRCDPISGHVSLFWYQQALGQGPEFLTYFQNEAQLDKSGLPSDRFFAERPEGSVSTLKIQRTQQEDSAVYLCASSSKGTDTQYFGPGTRLTVL.

This clonotype occurred a few times. This chain joins TRBV7-6 and TRBJ2-7; no clear D. Germline V lookup: CDR1 SGHVS, CDR2 FNYEAQ. The CDR3 covers 14 residues. V was pared by 5 bases and J by 2 bases, with 13 bases between. In nucleotides, the CDR3 is TGTGCCAGCAGCATGAGCTGGGCACCCTACGAGCAGTACTTC. This translates into CASSMSWAPYEQYF. Supplemented by reference TRBV7-6 and TRBJ2-7, the full variable domain reads GAGVSQSPRYKVTKRGQDVALRCDPISGHVSLYWYRQALGQGPEFLTYFNYEAQQDKSGLPNDRFSAERPEGSISTLTIQRTEQRDSAMYRCASSMSWAPYEQYFGPGTRLTVT.

The V and J genes are TRBV4-1 and TRBJ1-2; D might be TRBD1 (6 bases). The CDR3 runs 15 residues. V lost 0 bases and J lost 2, with 10 bases in between. Germline values: CDR1 MGHRA, CDR2 YSYEKL. The CDR3 sequence: CASSQDGGQNYGYTF. Written as DNA, the CDR3 is TGCGCCAGCAGCCAAGATGGGGGGCAGAACTATGGCTACACCTTC.